The T cell receptor (beta chain) under discussion was sequenced for a study of spatial heterogeneity in lung cancer. Study as a whole: The donor group consisted of under 90 patients who had untreated, early-stage non-small cell lung cancer. Detection consistently yielded more beta chains than alpha chains.

Study-level results: Expanded tumor TCRs that were ubiquitous appeared in blood more at resection than follow-up.

Time point in this sample: blood at routine non-recurrence follow-up after resection. Researchers sequenced whole RNA taken from tumor, nontumor lung or frozen PBMC without sorting. This CDR3 region has 14 residues. Per germline, CDR1 SGHTA and CDR2 FQGNSA. V lost 1 base and J 6 bases, leaving 11 bases between the germline ends. TCRdb re-derived calls from the 5' RACE reads in MiXCR, one entry per CDR3 protein. The table includes 110,000 or so distinct CDR3 sequences, 10% to 11% detected once. As to this clonotype: Its specificity is unknown.

Material: PBMCs, obtained at follow-up. The V and J genes are TRBV7-2 and TRBJ2-3; the D gene is possibly TRBD2 (6 bases). The origin of this receptor is a female donor with early-stage non-small cell lung cancer. CDR3 sequence (DNA): TGTGCCAGCAGCTTAGGACTAGTAGCTGATACGCAGTATTTT. Its translation is CASSLGLVADTQYF.